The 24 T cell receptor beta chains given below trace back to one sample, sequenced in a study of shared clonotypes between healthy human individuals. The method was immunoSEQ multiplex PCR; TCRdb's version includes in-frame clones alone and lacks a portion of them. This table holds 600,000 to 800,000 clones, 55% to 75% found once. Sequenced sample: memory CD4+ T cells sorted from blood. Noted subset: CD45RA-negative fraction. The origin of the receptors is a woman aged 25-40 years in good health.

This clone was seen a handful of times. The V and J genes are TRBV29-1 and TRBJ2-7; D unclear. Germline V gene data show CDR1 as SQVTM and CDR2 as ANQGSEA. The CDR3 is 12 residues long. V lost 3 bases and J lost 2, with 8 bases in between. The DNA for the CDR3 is TGCAGCGTTGATCACGGAGCCTACGAGCAGTACTTC. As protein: CSVDHGAYEQYF.

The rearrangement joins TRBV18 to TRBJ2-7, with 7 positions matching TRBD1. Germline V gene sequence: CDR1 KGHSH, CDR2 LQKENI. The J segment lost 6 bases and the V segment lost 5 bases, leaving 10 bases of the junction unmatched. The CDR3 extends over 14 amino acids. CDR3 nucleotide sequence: TGTGCCAGCTCAACCGGGACAGTAAGACGCGAGCAGTACTTC. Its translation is CASSTGTVRREQYF.

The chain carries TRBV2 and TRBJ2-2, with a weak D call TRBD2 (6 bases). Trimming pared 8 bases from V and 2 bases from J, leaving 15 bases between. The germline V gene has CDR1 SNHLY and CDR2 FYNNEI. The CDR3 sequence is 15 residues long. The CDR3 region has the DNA TGTGCCAGCCGCGTTGGTAGCGGAAACACCGGGGAGCTGTTTTTT. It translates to CASRVGSGNTGELFF.

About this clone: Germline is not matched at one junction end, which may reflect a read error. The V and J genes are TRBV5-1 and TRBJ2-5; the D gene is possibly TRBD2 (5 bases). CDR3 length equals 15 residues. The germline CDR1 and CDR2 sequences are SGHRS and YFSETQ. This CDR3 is CASSQTSIAQETQYF. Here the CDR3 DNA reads TGTGCCAGCAGCCAAACGTCGATAGCGCAAGAGACCCAGTACTTC.

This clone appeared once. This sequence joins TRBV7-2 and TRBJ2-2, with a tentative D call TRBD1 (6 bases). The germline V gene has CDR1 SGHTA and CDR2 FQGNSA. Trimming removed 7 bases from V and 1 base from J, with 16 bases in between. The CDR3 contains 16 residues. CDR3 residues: CASTITGTRNTGELFF. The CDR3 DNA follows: TGTGCCAGCACCATCACCGGGACAAGGAACACCGGGGAGCTGTTTTTT. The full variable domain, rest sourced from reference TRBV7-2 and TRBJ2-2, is GAGVSQSPSNKVTEKGKDVELRCDPISGHTALYWYRQSLGQGLEFLIYFQGNSAPDKSGLPSDRFSAERTGGSVSTLTIQRTQQEDSAVYLCASTITGTRNTGELFFGEGSRLTVL.

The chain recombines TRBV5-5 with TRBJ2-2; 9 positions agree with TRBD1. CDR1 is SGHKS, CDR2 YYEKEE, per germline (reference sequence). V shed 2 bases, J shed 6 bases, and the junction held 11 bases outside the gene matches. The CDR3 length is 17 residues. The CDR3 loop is CASSFRDRVKGAGELFF. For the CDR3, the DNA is TGTGCCAGCAGCTTCCGGGACAGGGTAAAGGGGGCCGGGGAGCTGTTTTTT.

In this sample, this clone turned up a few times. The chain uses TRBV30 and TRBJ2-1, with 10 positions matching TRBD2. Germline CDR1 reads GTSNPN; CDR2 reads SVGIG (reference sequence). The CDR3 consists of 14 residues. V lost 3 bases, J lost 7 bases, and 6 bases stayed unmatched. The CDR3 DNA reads TGTGCCTGGAGGGGACTAGCGTCCCAAAATGAGCAGTTCTTC. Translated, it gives CAWRGLASQNEQFF.

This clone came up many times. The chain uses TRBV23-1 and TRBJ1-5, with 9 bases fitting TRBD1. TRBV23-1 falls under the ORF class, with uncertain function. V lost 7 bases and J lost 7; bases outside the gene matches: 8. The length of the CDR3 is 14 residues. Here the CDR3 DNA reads TGCGCCAGCAAAATAACAGGGGGCCGGCAGCCCCAGCATTTT. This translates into CASKITGGRQPQHF.

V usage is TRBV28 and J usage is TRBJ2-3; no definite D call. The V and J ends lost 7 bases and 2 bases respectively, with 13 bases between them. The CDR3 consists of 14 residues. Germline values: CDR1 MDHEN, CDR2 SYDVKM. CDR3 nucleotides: TGTGCCAGCAAGTGGGCTATAAACACAGATACGCAGTATTTT. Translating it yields CASKWAINTDTQYF.

The CDR3: CASSPSGSNEQYF. The CDR3, as DNA: TGTGCCAGCAGTCCCTCAGGAAGCAACGAGCAGTACTTC. This chain connects TRBV6-1 to TRBJ2-7; unclear D gene. In germline, CDR1 is MNHNS, CDR2 SASEGT. V lost 5 bases, J lost 5 bases, and 13 bases lay in between. The CDR3 sequence is 13 residues long.

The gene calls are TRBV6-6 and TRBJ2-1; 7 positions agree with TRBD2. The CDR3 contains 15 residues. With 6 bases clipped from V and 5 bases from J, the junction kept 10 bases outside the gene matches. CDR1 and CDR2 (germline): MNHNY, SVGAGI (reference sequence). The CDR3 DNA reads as TGTGCCAGCAGAGGGACTAACTCTTACCACAATGAGCAGTTCTTC. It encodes CASRGTNSYHNEQFF.

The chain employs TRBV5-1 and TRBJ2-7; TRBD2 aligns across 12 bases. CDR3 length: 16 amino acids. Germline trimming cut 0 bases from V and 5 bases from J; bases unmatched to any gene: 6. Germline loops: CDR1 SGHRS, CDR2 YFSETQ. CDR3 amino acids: CASSLASGRAGDEQYF. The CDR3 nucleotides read TGCGCCAGCAGCTTGGCTAGCGGGAGGGCGGGAGACGAGCAGTACTTC.

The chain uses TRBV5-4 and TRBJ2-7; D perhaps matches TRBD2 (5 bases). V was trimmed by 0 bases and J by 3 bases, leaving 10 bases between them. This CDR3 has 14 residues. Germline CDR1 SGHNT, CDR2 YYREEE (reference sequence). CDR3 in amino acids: CASSLVGDDYEQYF. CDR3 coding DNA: TGTGCCAGCAGCTTGGTGGGAGACGACTACGAGCAGTACTTC.

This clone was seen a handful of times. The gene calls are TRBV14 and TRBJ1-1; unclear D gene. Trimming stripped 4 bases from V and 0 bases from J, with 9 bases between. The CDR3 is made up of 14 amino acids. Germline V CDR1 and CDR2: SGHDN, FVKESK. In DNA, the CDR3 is TGTGCCAGCAGCCGCCGAAGTATGAACACTGAAGCTTTCTTT. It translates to CASSRRSMNTEAFF.

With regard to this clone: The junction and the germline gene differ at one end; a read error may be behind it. The DNA of the CDR3 is TGTGCCAGCAGCGTAACGGGACTAGAGAATGAGCAGTTCTTC. The encoded protein is CASSVTGLENEQFF. J is TRBJ2-1 and V is TRBV7-3; TRBD2 aligns across 8 bases. The CDR3 contains 14 residues. Looked up from germline, CDR1 is SGHTA and CDR2 is FQGTGA.

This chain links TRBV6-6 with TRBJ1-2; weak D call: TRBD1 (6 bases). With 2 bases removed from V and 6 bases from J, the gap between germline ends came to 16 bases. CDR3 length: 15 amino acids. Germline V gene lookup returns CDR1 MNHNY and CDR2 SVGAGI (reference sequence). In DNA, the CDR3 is TGTGCCAGCAGTTACGCGTTGACAGGAATCAATGGCTACACCTTC. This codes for CASSYALTGINGYTF.

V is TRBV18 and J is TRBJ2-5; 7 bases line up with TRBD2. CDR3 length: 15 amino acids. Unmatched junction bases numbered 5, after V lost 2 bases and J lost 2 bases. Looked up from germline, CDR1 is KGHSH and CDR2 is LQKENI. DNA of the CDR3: TGTGCCAGCTCACCAGGAGGACTAGTACAAGAGACCCAGTACTTC. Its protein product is CASSPGGLVQETQYF.

The CDR3 protein is CASSLLGTRVEAFF. As DNA, the CDR3 is TGTGCCAGCAGTTTATTGGGGACACGGGTTGAAGCTTTCTTT. The chain is built from TRBV28 and TRBJ1-1; a possible D gene is TRBD1 (6 bases). Germline V gives CDR1 MDHEN, CDR2 SYDVKM. Deletions cut 1 base from V and 7 bases from J, with 13 bases between. CDR3 length equals 14 residues.

The CDR3 loop is CASSLGGAYNQPQHF. For the CDR3, the DNA is TGTGCCAGCAGCTTAGGGGGTGCCTACAATCAGCCCCAGCATTTT. The chain combines TRBV7-9 with TRBJ1-5; D gene uncertain. V lost 1 base, J lost 3 bases, and 10 bases lay in between. Germline CDR1 is SEHNR and CDR2 is FQNEAQ (reference sequence). This CDR3 is built from 15 residues.

The CDR3 region has the DNA TGTGCCAGCAGCTTGATCCCGGGAGAGGCCTACGAGCAGTACTTC. This encodes CASSLIPGEAYEQYF. The chain joins TRBV11-1 to TRBJ2-7; a possible D gene is TRBD2 (6 bases). This CDR3 is built from 15 residues. Germline CDR1 SGHAT, CDR2 FQDESV (reference sequence). Trimming removed 3 bases from V and 2 bases from J, with 14 bases in between. Full variable domain (rest looked up from reference TRBV11-1 and TRBJ2-7): EAEVAQSPRYKITEKSQAVAFWCDPISGHATLYWYRQILGQGPELLVQFQDESVVDDSQLPKDRFSAERLKGVDSTLKIQPAELGDSAMYLCASSLIPGEAYEQYFGPGTRLTVT.

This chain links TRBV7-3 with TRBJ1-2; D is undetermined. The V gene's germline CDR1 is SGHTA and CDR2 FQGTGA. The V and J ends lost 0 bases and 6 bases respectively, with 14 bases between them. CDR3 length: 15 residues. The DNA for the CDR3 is TGTGCCAGCAGCTTAACCCCGGGAGCGTGGGATGGCTACACCTTC. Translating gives CASSLTPGAWDGYTF.

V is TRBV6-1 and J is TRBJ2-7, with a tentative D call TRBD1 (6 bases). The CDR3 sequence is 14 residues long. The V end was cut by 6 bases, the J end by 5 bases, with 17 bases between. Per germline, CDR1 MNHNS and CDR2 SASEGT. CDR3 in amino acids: CASSRGQPPNEQYF. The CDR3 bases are TGTGCCAGCAGCCGGGGACAACCACCAAACGAGCAGTACTTC.

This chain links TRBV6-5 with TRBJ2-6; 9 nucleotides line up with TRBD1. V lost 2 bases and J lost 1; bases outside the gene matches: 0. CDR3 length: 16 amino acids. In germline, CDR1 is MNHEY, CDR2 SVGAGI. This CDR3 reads CASSYGQGSGANVLTF. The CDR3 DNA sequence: TGTGCCAGCAGTTACGGACAGGGGTCTGGGGCCAACGTCCTGACTTTC.

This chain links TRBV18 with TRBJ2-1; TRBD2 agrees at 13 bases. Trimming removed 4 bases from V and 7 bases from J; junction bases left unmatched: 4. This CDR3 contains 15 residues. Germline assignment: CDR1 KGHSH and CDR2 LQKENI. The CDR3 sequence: CASSRGLAGLNEQFF. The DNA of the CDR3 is TGTGCCAGCTCACGGGGACTAGCGGGACTGAATGAGCAGTTCTTC.